Listed below are T cell receptor beta chains from one sample, sequenced in a study of T cells after yellow fever vaccination. Via MiXCR, TCRdb re-called the 5' RACE reads, giving one row per CDR3 protein. In the table there are a few hundred thousand distinct CDR3 sequences, roughly 4.3% of which are singletons. This material consisted of PBMCs, taken 5 days after the yellow fever booster vaccination. These receptors were taken from a man between 18 and 35 years old who received the YFV17D yellow fever vaccine. The CDR3 runs from the conserved cysteine through the conserved F or W. A D gene is named only where the DNA matches it firmly. Some rows mark clone size as missing; the rest say once, few, many or name a class of expanded clone.

TRBD1	many	TRBJ1-2	TRBV7-2	CASRPTGGGGYTF	TGTGCCAGCAGGCCTACAGGGGGCGGCGGCTACACCTTC
TRBD1	few	TRBJ2-1	TRBV20-1	CSARTGRQFF	TGCAGTGCCCGGACAGGGAGGCAGTTCTTC
.	few	TRBJ2-7	TRBV6-5	CASSYWDPGVHEQYF	TGTGCCAGCAGTTACTGGGACCCGGGGGTCCACGAGCAGTACTTC
.	.	TRBJ1-6	TRBV20-1	CSARVPGINSPLHF	TGCAGTGCTAGAGTGCCGGGAATTAATTCACCCCTCCACTTT
TRBD1	.	TRBJ1-2	TRBV6-6	CASSYSSRDRVGYTF	TGTGCCAGCAGTTACTCGAGCCGGGACAGGGTTGGCTACACCTTC
.	.	TRBJ2-6	TRBV14	CASSSGFSGANVLTF	TGTGCCAGCAGCTCAGGGTTCTCGGGGGCCAACGTCCTGACTTTC
.	few	TRBJ1-6	TRBV10-3	CAITGAPNSPLHF	TGTGCCATCACGGGGGCTCCCAATTCACCCCTCCACTTT
.	few	TRBJ2-7	TRBV5-4	CASSPGSRSYEQYF	TGTGCCAGCAGCCCTGGGAGCAGGTCCTACGAGCAGTACTTC
.	.	TRBJ1-1	TRBV28	CASSFLTGRAEAFF	TGTGCCAGCAGTTTCCTTACAGGGCGCGCTGAAGCTTTCTTT
.	many	TRBJ1-1	TRBV5-1	CASSLAQGGEAFF	TGCGCCAGCAGCTTGGCACAGGGAGGTGAAGCTTTCTTT
.	.	TRBJ1-3	TRBV20-1	CSASDVSSGNTIYF	TGCAGTGCGAGCGACGTGAGCTCTGGAAACACCATATATTTT
.	few	TRBJ2-3	TRBV5-1	CASSLARRADTQYF	TGCGCCAGCAGCTTGGCCCGCAGGGCAGATACGCAGTATTTT
.	many	TRBJ2-7	TRBV3-1	CASSQVPSWPDEQYF	TGTGCCAGCAGCCAAGTTCCCTCGTGGCCCGACGAGCAGTACTTC
.	.	TRBJ2-2	TRBV4-1	CASSRGLGGNTGELFF	TGCGCCAGCAGCCGCGGCCTGGGGGGAAACACCGGGGAGCTGTTTTTT
.	.	TRBJ2-1	TRBV5-1	CASSLRQASYNEQFF	TGCGCCAGCAGCTTGAGACAGGCCTCCTACAATGAGCAGTTCTTC
TRBD1	many	TRBJ2-1	TRBV20-1	CSASGTGTEQFF	TGCAGTGCTTCCGGGACAGGGACTGAGCAGTTCTTC
TRBD1	.	TRBJ1-6	TRBV18	CASSPRRGPSYNSPLHF	TGTGCCAGCTCACCCCGGAGGGGGCCCTCCTATAATTCACCCCTCCACTTT
.	.	TRBJ2-2	TRBV24-1	CATSDLRTESTGELFF	TGTGCCACCAGTGACCTTCGGACAGAGTCTACCGGGGAGCTGTTTTTT
.	many	TRBJ2-5	TRBV4-1	CASSQQRLETQYF	TGCGCCAGCAGCCAACAGCGGCTTGAGACCCAGTACTTC
TRBD1	few	TRBJ2-3	TRBV4-2	CASQSLGTGKTDTQYF	TGTGCCAGCCAATCCCTAGGGACAGGGAAGACAGATACGCAGTATTTT
.	many	TRBJ2-5	TRBV6-6	CASKGYQETQYF	TGTGCCAGCAAGGGGTACCAAGAGACCCAGTACTTC
.	few	TRBJ2-2	TRBV9	CASSVSGEYTGELFF	TGTGCCAGCAGCGTATCGGGGGAATATACCGGGGAGCTGTTTTTT
.	many	TRBJ2-1	TRBV25-1	CASSEYGGTAYNEQFF	TGTGCCAGCAGTGAATATGGGGGGACAGCCTACAATGAGCAGTTCTTC
.	many	TRBJ1-3	TRBV20-1	CSASRSGNTIYF	TGCAGTGCTTCTCGGAGTGGAAACACCATATATTTT
.	.	TRBJ2-1	TRBV2	CASTGAGGNNEQFF	TGTGCCAGCACGGGGGCCGGAGGAAACAATGAGCAGTTCTTC
TRBD1	.	TRBJ1-2	TRBV18	CASSNVFLRQGDNYGYTF	TGTGCCAGCTCAAACGTCTTTCTCCGACAGGGAGATAACTATGGCTACACCTTC
TRBD2	few	TRBJ2-1	TRBV20-1	CSAPGLVTSYNEQFF	TGCAGTGCCCCGGGACTAGTAACCTCCTACAATGAGCAGTTCTTC
.	many	TRBJ1-3	TRBV29-1	CSGGWGTDGNTIYF	TGCAGCGGTGGGTGGGGTACCGATGGAAACACCATATATTTT
.	many	TRBJ1-5	TRBV4-1	CASSQGGPQPQHF	TGCGCCAGCAGCCAAGGAGGGCCTCAGCCCCAGCATTTT
.	.	TRBJ1-5	TRBV7-8	CASSPRGPFQPQHF	TGTGCCAGCAGCCCCCGGGGTCCCTTTCAGCCCCAGCATTTT
.	few	TRBJ1-1	TRBV19	CASTPTARRTEAFF	TGTGCCAGTACTCCTACGGCGAGACGCACTGAAGCTTTCTTT
TRBD1	few	TRBJ1-2	TRBV7-2	CASSLHKQGVDGYTF	TGTGCCAGCAGCTTACACAAACAGGGGGTTGATGGCTACACCTTC
TRBD1	few	TRBJ1-2	TRBV7-8	CASSLDRGFGYGYTF	TGTGCCAGCAGCCTGGACAGGGGGTTCGGCTATGGCTACACCTTC
.	few	TRBJ2-5	TRBV30	CAWSVGQETQYF	TGTGCCTGGAGTGTGGGACAAGAGACCCAGTACTTC
.	many	TRBJ2-1	TRBV29-1	CSVDSQGNEQFF	TGCAGCGTTGACTCCCAAGGGAATGAGCAGTTCTTC
.	few	TRBJ1-5	TRBV28	CASSTFSGVPYQPQHF	TGTGCCAGCAGTACCTTCTCGGGGGTCCCCTATCAGCCCCAGCATTTT
.	few	TRBJ2-3	TRBV18	CASSPRAGLSTDTQYF	TGTGCCAGCTCACCACGGGCAGGCCTTAGCACAGATACGCAGTATTTT
.	.	TRBJ1-5	TRBV15	CATQAGGNQPQHF	TGTGCCACCCAAGCGGGAGGGAACCAGCCCCAGCATTTT
.	few	TRBJ2-5	TRBV5-4	CASSLAGGAGGETQYF	TGTGCCAGCAGCTTGGCTGGCGGGGCCGGGGGAGAGACCCAGTACTTC
.	few	TRBJ1-1	TRBV7-2	CASSLVWGAEVGTEAFF	TGTGCCAGCAGCTTAGTTTGGGGAGCAGAAGTGGGTACTGAAGCTTTCTTT